The 28 T cell receptor beta chains in this list originate from one sample, sequenced in a study of T cell repertoires in cytomegalovirus infection. No antigen has been identified for these receptors. TCRdb recomputed calls from the reads with MiXCR, one row per CDR3 protein. This sample has around 750,000 distinct CDR3 sequences, with around a third found just once. Material: cultured CD8+ T cells from PBMCs, obtained from culture after CMV antigen stimulation. Source of these receptors: a human donor in good health (CMV status not recorded). Some clones in this sample may be carry-over from other donors' samples.

V gene TRBV28 combines with J gene TRBJ1-4; the D gene is possibly TRBD1 (5 bases). The CDR3 extends over 14 amino acids. V lost 3 bases and J lost 4, with 9 bases in between. Germline V gene data show CDR1 as MDHEN and CDR2 as SYDVKM. CDR3 in DNA: TGTGCCAGCAGTTTTTTCCAGGGTAATGAAAAACTGTTTTTT. Translated: CASSFFQGNEKLFF. Based on the CDR3 plus reference TRBV28 and TRBJ1-4, the full variable domain is DVKVTQSSRYLVKRTGEKVFLECVQDMDHENMFWYRQDPGLGLRLIYFSYDVKMKEKGDIPEGYSVSREKKERFSLILESASTNQTSMYLCASSFFQGNEKLFFGSGTQLSVL.

This chain links TRBV4-1 with TRBJ2-7; TRBD2 might be the D (6 bases). CDR1 and CDR2 (germline): MGHRA, YSYEKL. The CDR3 is 15 amino acids. With 2 bases removed from V and 5 bases from J, the gap between germline ends came to 16 bases. In DNA form, the CDR3 reads TGCGCCAGCAGCCAACCGACCCGGGACTGGAACGAGCAGTACTTC. Protein sequence: CASSQPTRDWNEQYF.

This rearrangement joins TRBV28 to TRBJ1-1, with D maybe TRBD1 (5 bases). The CDR3 consists of 14 residues. Trimming took 6 bases from V and 1 from J, leaving 12 bases between them. CDR1 is MDHEN and CDR2 is SYDVKM in the germline V gene. In DNA form, the CDR3 reads TGTGCCAGCAGGGCGATAGACAGGAACACTGAAGCTTTCTTT. This gives the protein CASRAIDRNTEAFF.

The chain recombines TRBV29-1 with TRBJ1-1; 8 bases map to TRBD1. Germline CDR1 reads SQVTM; CDR2 reads ANQGSEA. CDR3 size: 13 residues. Trimming at V came to 7 bases and at J to 1 base, leaving 5 bases not matched to a gene. This CDR3 is CSAQDRANTEAFF. CDR3 nucleotide sequence: TGCAGCGCCCAGGACAGGGCGAACACTGAAGCTTTCTTT.

This clonotype was seen more than once but under ten times. This chain connects TRBV6-1 to TRBJ2-7; 7 positions agree with TRBD1. This CDR3 has 15 amino acids. V lost 2 bases, J lost 0 bases, and 4 bases stayed unmatched. CDR1 MNHNS and CDR2 SASEGT come from the germline V gene. This CDR3 reads CASSERQGSSYEQYV. CDR3 DNA sequence: TGTGCCAGCAGTGAAAGACAGGGAAGCTCCTACGAGCAGTACGTC.

The rearrangement uses TRBV20-1 and TRBJ2-7, with D possibly called TRBD1 or TRBD2 (5 bases each). This CDR3 comprises 11 residues. Germline V gene data show CDR1 as DFQATT and CDR2 as SNEGSKA (reference sequence). Trimming cost V 3 bases and J 6 bases, with 9 bases left between them. CDR3 sequence: CSASLGREQYV. Here the CDR3 DNA reads TGCAGTGCTAGTTTGGGACGCGAGCAGTACGTC.

The CDR3 DNA follows: TGTGCCAGCAGTTACGGAAGCCGCCAGCCCCAGCATTTT. Its translation is CASSYGSRQPQHF. The V and J genes are TRBV6-5 and TRBJ1-5; D gene uncertain. Per germline, CDR1 MNHEY and CDR2 SVGAGI. This CDR3 spans 13 amino acids. The ends were cut back, 2 bases at V and 7 bases at J, with 9 bases in the middle.

The chain couples TRBV20-1 to TRBJ2-3; D is ambiguous. V lost 2 bases to trimming and J lost 4 bases, with 16 bases between them. CDR3 length equals 15 residues. Germline values: CDR1 DFQATT, CDR2 SNEGSKA (reference sequence). The CDR3 DNA is TGCAGTGCTAGAACCACCCCCATGGTGGCAGATACGCAGTATTTT. This gives the protein CSARTTPMVADTQYF.

The chain uses TRBV28 and TRBJ1-5; D is perhaps TRBD1 (6 bases). From germline, CDR1 is MDHEN and CDR2 SYDVKM. V gave up 7 bases and J gave up 0 bases, with 13 bases separating them. This CDR3 is 15 amino acids long. The DNA for the CDR3 is TGTGCCAGCAATACAGGGAAATATAGCAATCAGCCCCAGCATTTT. It encodes CASNTGKYSNQPQHF.

A few counts support this clonotype. The chain combines TRBV6-1 with TRBJ1-5; 7 bases agree with TRBD1. The V segment lost 7 bases and the J segment 0 bases; nucleotides outside the gene matches: 9. The V gene's germline CDR1 is MNHNS and CDR2 SASEGT. The CDR3 spans 16 residues. CDR3 nucleotide sequence: TGTGCCAGCAAGGGGACAGACCCCTATAGCAATCAGCCCCAGCATTTT. Amino acid sequence: CASKGTDPYSNQPQHF.

The chain carries TRBV5-1 and TRBJ2-3, with D possibly TRBD2 on 5 matching bases. The CDR3 has 18 amino acids. In germline, CDR1 is SGHRS, CDR2 YFSETQ. The V and J ends lost 0 bases and 0 bases respectively, with 17 bases between them. CDR3 sequence reads: CASSLGLAVDLSTDTQYF. The CDR3 DNA reads TGCGCCAGCAGCTTGGGTCTAGCAGTAGACCTGAGCACAGATACGCAGTATTTT.

The genes are TRBV12-3 or TRBV12-4 and TRBJ2-7, with D possibly being TRBD1 (5 bases). The CDR3 covers 13 residues. Trimming pared 5 bases from V and 2 bases from J, leaving 10 bases between. In DNA form, the CDR3 reads TGTGCCAGCAGTCTCAGGGTTGCCTACGAGCAGTACTTC. It specifies CASSLRVAYEQYF.

The genes are TRBV6-5 and TRBJ2-2; D unclear. Germline values: CDR1 MNHEY, CDR2 SVGAGI. The germline V and J ends were trimmed by 6 bases and 6 bases, with 20 bases remaining between them. The CDR3 consists of 16 residues. This CDR3 reads CASSDARAGVPGELFF. The CDR3 DNA sequence: TGTGCCAGCAGCGATGCCCGGGCTGGAGTCCCCGGGGAGCTGTTTTTT.

V and J are TRBV7-2 and TRBJ1-6, with D possibly being TRBD1 (5 bases). Trimming removed 2 bases from V and 3 bases from J, with 14 bases in between. CDR3 size: 17 residues. CDR1 is SGHTA, CDR2 FQGNSA, per germline. In DNA form, the CDR3 reads TGTGCCAGCAGCTTATCTTCGGGGGTTTTCTATAATTCACCCCTCCACTTT. Translation: CASSLSSGVFYNSPLHF.

Ten or more counts support this clonotype. The chain has TRBV7-2 and TRBJ2-1; D not resolved. Trimming removed 1 base from V and 9 bases from J, with 16 bases in between. CDR3 length: 15 amino acids. Germline V gene data show CDR1 as SGHTA and CDR2 as FQGNSA. The CDR3 region has the DNA TGTGCCAGCAGCTTAGTTTCGCTAGTCAATGGTGAGCAGTTCTTC. Its protein product is CASSLVSLVNGEQFF.

This clonotype appeared a few times. This chain uses TRBV7-9 with TRBJ1-2; D unresolved. Germline lookup yields CDR1 SEHNR and CDR2 FQNEAQ (reference sequence). This CDR3 is built from 14 residues. Trimming took 1 base from V and 2 from J, leaving 8 bases between them. The CDR3 sequence is CASSLGLTNYGYTF. The CDR3 nucleotides are TGTGCCAGCAGCTTAGGCCTAACAAACTATGGCTACACCTTC.

V gene TRBV6-5 combines with J gene TRBJ2-3, with TRBD2 identical over 7 bases. Germline V lookup: CDR1 MNHEY, CDR2 SVGAGI. CDR3 size: 15 residues. After removal of 0 bases from V and 4 bases from J, the junction contained 4 bases not matched to a gene. The chain's CDR3 is CASSYSGGTADTQYF. The CDR3 nucleotides are TGTGCCAGCAGTTACTCGGGGGGGACGGCAGATACGCAGTATTTT.

This clonotype occurred a few times. This chain uses TRBV7-8 with TRBJ1-2; 8 bases match TRBD1. This CDR3 contains 17 residues. The ends lost 1 base at V and 6 bases at J; junction bases unmatched: 13. Germline V gives CDR1 SGHVS, CDR2 FQNEAQ. The CDR3, as DNA: TGTGCCAGCAGCTTAGGATGGGTGGGACAGGAGATTGATGGCTACACCTTC. It translates to CASSLGWVGQEIDGYTF.

The chain combines TRBV4-1 with TRBJ2-7, with 8 positions matching TRBD1. Germline V gene data show CDR1 as MGHRA and CDR2 as YSYEKL. V dropped 4 bases and J dropped 7; count of bases not matched to a gene: 12. The CDR3 is 15 residues long. The chain's CDR3 is CASSLKGTGLSEQYF. CDR3 nucleotide sequence: TGCGCCAGCAGCCTCAAGGGGACAGGCCTATCGGAGCAGTACTTC.

The genes are TRBV20-1 and TRBJ1-1, with D possibly matching TRBD1 (5 bases). CDR1 and CDR2 (germline): DFQATT, SNEGSKA (reference sequence). CDR3 length: 17 residues. V shed 0 bases and J shed 1 base, with 18 bases lying between them. CDR3 protein: CSARDFRAPVANTEAFF. In nucleotides, the CDR3 is TGCAGTGCTAGAGATTTCAGGGCCCCGGTCGCGAACACTGAAGCTTTCTTT.

The rearrangement links TRBV5-6 to TRBJ1-2, with D maybe TRBD1 (5 bases). The CDR3 runs 15 residues. The V end lost 0 bases, the J end lost 6 bases, and 15 bases lay between the germline ends. Germline V gene data show CDR1 as SGHDT and CDR2 as YYEEEE. The CDR3 loop is CASSLGKGTEDGYTF. CDR3 in DNA: TGTGCCAGCAGCTTGGGAAAGGGGACTGAGGATGGCTACACCTTC.

This clonotype was detected many times. The chain carries TRBV7-2 and TRBJ1-2, with D perhaps TRBD1 (6 bases). Germline V lookup: CDR1 SGHTA, CDR2 FQGNSA. This CDR3 has 17 residues. The V end lost 4 bases, the J end lost 0 bases, and 18 bases lay between the germline ends. This CDR3 reads CASSSLSQGPSNYGYTF. The CDR3 DNA reads TGTGCCAGCAGCTCCCTTAGTCAGGGGCCGTCTAACTATGGCTACACCTTC.

A remark on this clonotype: One end of the junction fails to match germline, which may point to a read error. CDR3 protein: CASSSPRQGSAPNYGYTF. As DNA, the CDR3 is TGTGCCAGCAGTTCCCCCCGACAGGGGAGCGCTCCTAACTATGGCTACACCTTT. The chain combines TRBV7-9 with TRBJ1-2; 8 bases match TRBD1. Germline CDR1 SEHNR, CDR2 FQNEAQ (reference sequence). The CDR3 loop spans 18 amino acids.

This clonotype was detected a few times. The chain recombines TRBV7-8 with TRBJ1-6, with D perhaps TRBD1 (5 bases). The ends were cut back, 4 bases at V and 4 bases at J, with 23 bases in the middle. The CDR3 consists of 19 residues. The germline gives CDR1 SGHVS, CDR2 FQNEAQ. The CDR3 DNA sequence: TGTGCCAGCAGCTCCATGCGGGGGAGGCCCACACGATATAATTCACCCCTCCACTTT. Translated, it gives CASSSMRGRPTRYNSPLHF.

The CDR3 DNA reads TGCGCCAGCGAACCCGGACAAACGGATGAGCAGTTCTTC. Amino acids: CASEPGQTDEQFF. V and J are TRBV5-1 and TRBJ2-1; possible D gene TRBD1, 5 bases. Germline values: CDR1 SGHRS, CDR2 YFSETQ. V was trimmed by 7 bases and J by 8 bases, leaving 16 bases between them. This CDR3 comprises 13 residues.

This clonotype was seen ten or more times. This chain connects TRBV7-8 to TRBJ2-1; weak D call: TRBD1 (5 bases). The CDR3 is 13 amino acids. Germline V CDR1 and CDR2: SGHVS, FQNEAQ. Trimming pared 1 base from V and 9 bases from J, leaving 10 bases between. CDR3 nucleotide sequence: TGTGCCAGCAGCTTAGGTTGGGGCACTGAGCAGTTCTTC. It translates to CASSLGWGTEQFF.

The chain joins TRBV5-6 to TRBJ1-1, with TRBD1 as a possible D gene (6 bases). V was shortened by 4 bases and J by 7 bases, with 23 bases between the two germline ends. Per the germline V gene, CDR1 is SGHDT and CDR2 is YYEEEE. This CDR3 contains 16 residues. DNA for the CDR3: TGTGCCAGCAGCCATTTATTTCGGGACATCAGCCGTGAAGCTTTCTTT. Its protein product is CASSHLFRDISREAFF.

The chain recombines TRBV7-9 with TRBJ2-1; 10 nucleotides line up with TRBD2. V trimming: 5 bases; J trimming: 4 bases; junction bases outside the gene matches: 11. This CDR3 comprises 17 residues. Germline V CDR1 and CDR2: SEHNR, FQNEAQ (reference sequence). CDR3 sequence (DNA): TGTGCCAGCAGCCCGAGTTTGTCTAGCGGGGGTTACAATGAGCAGTTCTTC. This encodes CASSPSLSSGGYNEQFF.